The rows below give T cell receptor beta chains drawn from one sample of a study of T cell repertoires in cytomegalovirus infection. A single record per CDR3 protein comes from TCRdb applying MiXCR to the reads. The table includes 450,000 to 600,000 distinct CDR3 sequences, 25% to 35% detected once. These receptors lack a known antigen. This specimen was cultured PBMCs, taken from culture after CMV antigen stimulation. The receptor source for this set is a human donor in good health (CMV status not recorded). Some clones in this sample may be carry-over from other donors' samples. CDR3s include the opening cysteine and the closing phenylalanine or tryptophan. The D gene is left open where the match is weak. Clone size appears in some rows only: once, few, many, or a class for an expanded clone.

few	TRBV12-3/TRBV12-4	TRBJ2-3	TRBD2	CASTSGGRAGTQYF	TGTGCCAGCACCTCGGGAGGGAGGGCCGGTACGCAGTATTTT
few	TRBV7-8	TRBJ2-3	TRBD2	CASSSLTSGITDTQYF	TGTGCCAGCAGCTCCCTGACTAGCGGGATCACAGATACGCAGTATTTT
.	TRBV30	TRBJ2-3	.	CAWSAGSSSTDTQYF	TGTGCCTGGTCTGCGGGGAGCTCTAGCACAGATACGCAGTATTTT
.	TRBV20-1	TRBJ1-6	.	CSAREATGDNSPLHF	TGCAGTGCTAGAGAAGCGACGGGAGATAATTCACCCCTCCACTTT
.	TRBV6-6	TRBJ1-1	.	CASSYSNVRQMNTEAFF	TGTGCCAGCAGTTACTCAAACGTACGACAGATGAACACTGAAGCTTTCTTT
many	TRBV6-1	TRBJ2-3	TRBD2	CASSSPSGRGEADTQYF	TGTGCCAGCAGTTCCCCTAGCGGGAGGGGGGAGGCAGATACGCAGTATTTT
.	TRBV4-1	TRBJ1-4	TRBD1	CASSPDPGGREKLFF	TGCGCCAGCAGCCCCGACCCAGGGGGTCGGGAAAAACTGTTTTTT
.	TRBV20-1	TRBJ1-3	.	CSASSSGNTIYF	TGCAGTGCTTCGAGCTCTGGAAACACCATATATTTT
many	TRBV7-2	TRBJ2-1	TRBD1	CASSAGQGRGEQFF	TGTGCCAGCAGCGCCGGACAGGGTAGGGGTGAGCAGTTCTTC
.	TRBV6-1	TRBJ1-1	.	CASRQRLGSDAFF	TGTGCCAGCAGGCAAAGGTTGGGCAGTGATGCTTTCTTT
.	TRBV20-1	TRBJ2-3	.	CSARPDWGEGTDTQYF	TGCAGTGCTAGACCCGATTGGGGGGAGGGCACAGATACGCAGTATTTT
.	TRBV4-3	TRBJ2-1	TRBD2	CASSQDPYSGSTYNEQFF	TGCGCCAGCAGCCAAGACCCTTATAGCGGGAGTACCTACAATGAGCAGTTCTTC
.	TRBV15	TRBJ2-6	.	CATSRQTSGANVLTF	TGTGCCACCAGTAGACAGACTTCTGGGGCCAACGTCCTGACTTTC
many	TRBV7-2	TRBJ1-5	TRBD1	CASSLAISDRSGVRPQHF	TGTGCCAGCAGCTTAGCGATTTCGGACAGGTCGGGAGTACGGCCCCAGCATTTT
.	TRBV4-3	TRBJ1-3	.	CASSQDGHAGSSGNTIYF	TGCGCCAGCAGCCAAGATGGGCATGCCGGGAGCTCTGGAAACACCATATATTTT
.	TRBV13	TRBJ2-1	TRBD1	CASSPRRGLNNEQFF	TGTGCCAGCAGCCCTCGCAGGGGGCTAAACAATGAGCAGTTCTTC